The text below deals with one TCR beta chain. No antigen is known for it. These data belong to a study of STAT5B mutations in CD4+ large granular lymphocyte leukemia. Whole-study findings and limits: Patient CD4-sorted repertoires stayed more clonal than healthy ones after leukemic-clone removal.

TCRdb's table, derived via immunoSEQ multiplex PCR, lists solely in-frame clones and lacks some. The profile shows tens of thousands of clones, approximately 90% of them singletons. This CDR3 has 12 amino acids. The germline V gene encodes CDR1 SNHLY and CDR2 FYNNEI. V was pared by 10 bases and J by 2 bases, with 9 bases between. This clonotype originated in a human donor in good health. V gene TRBV2 combines with J gene TRBJ1-5; the D is unclear. The sequenced material came from CD4+ T cells from blood buffy coats. CDR3 protein: CATTEGNQPQHF. Here the CDR3 DNA reads TGTGCCACGACCGAAGGCAATCAGCCCCAGCATTTT.